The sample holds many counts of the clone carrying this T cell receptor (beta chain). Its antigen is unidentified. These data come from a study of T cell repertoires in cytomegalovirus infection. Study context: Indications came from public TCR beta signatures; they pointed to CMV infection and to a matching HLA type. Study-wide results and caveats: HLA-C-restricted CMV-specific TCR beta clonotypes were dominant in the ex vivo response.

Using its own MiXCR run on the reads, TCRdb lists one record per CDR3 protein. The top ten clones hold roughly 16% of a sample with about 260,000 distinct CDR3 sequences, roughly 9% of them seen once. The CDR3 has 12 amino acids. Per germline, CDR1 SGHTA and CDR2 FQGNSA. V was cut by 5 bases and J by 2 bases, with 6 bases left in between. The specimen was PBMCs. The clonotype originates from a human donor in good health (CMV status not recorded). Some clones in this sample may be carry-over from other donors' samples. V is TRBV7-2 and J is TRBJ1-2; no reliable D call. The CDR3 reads CASSPQNYGYTF. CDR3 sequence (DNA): TGTGCCAGCAGCCCTCAGAACTATGGCTACACCTTC.